Listed here are 22 T cell receptor beta chains from one sample, sequenced in a study of spatial heterogeneity in lung cancer. Study conclusions and caveats: Intratumoral expanded alpha and beta TCR counts were found to track tumor mutation counts.

TCRdb re-called the 5' RACE reads with MiXCR, one entry per CDR3 protein. This repertoire shows over 8,500 distinct CDR3 sequences, 13% to 15% found once; its top ten account for around 15%. Time point defined: sample taken at primary tumor resection. Antigen specificity for these receptors is unknown. Sequencing was performed on lung tumor tissue, taken at surgery. The receptor source for this set is a male donor with early-stage non-small cell lung cancer.

This clonotype has at least ten counts. The library was built for alpha chains, so this beta chain is an off-target read and its size means little. The rearrangement links TRBV5-1 to TRBJ1-2; D perhaps matches TRBD1 (6 bases). The CDR3 has 12 amino acids. Trimming stripped 4 bases from V and 7 bases from J, with 11 bases between. CDR1 and CDR2 (germline): SGHRS, YFSETQ. CDR3 nucleotide sequence: TGCGCCAGCAGCCCGGACAGCTTTGGCTACACCTTC. The encoded protein is CASSPDSFGYTF.

This clonotype is medium-sized in the sample. Germline is not matched at one junction end, which may reflect a read error. This beta chain was picked up by a library intended for alpha chains and is off target, so its count carries little meaning. This chain links TRBV7-7 with TRBJ2-3; D may be TRBD2 (6 bases). CDR1 is SSHAT, CDR2 FNYEAQ, per germline (reference sequence). The CDR3 is made up of 14 amino acids. CDR3 bases: TGTGCTAGCAGCTTAGACGGGACTTTAGATACGCAGTATTTT. As protein: CASSLDGTLDTQYF.

For this clonotype: A library prepared for alpha chains yielded this beta chain as an off-target read; its size is of little meaning. The chain uses TRBV2 and TRBJ1-6; D uncertain. V was clipped by 6 bases and J by 9 bases, with 6 bases between them. This CDR3 has 11 residues. From germline, CDR1 is SNHLY and CDR2 FYNNEI. CDR3: CASRERSPLHF. The DNA of the CDR3 is TGTGCCAGCAGGGAGCGTTCACCCCTCCACTTT.

This clonotype was seen many times. This beta chain came through as a stray read in a library set up for alpha chains, and its size says little. CDR3 DNA sequence: TGTGCCAGTGGGGCGGGTAGCACAGATACGCAGTATTTT. This translates into CASGAGSTDTQYF. The V and J genes are TRBV28 and TRBJ2-3, with D perhaps assigned TRBD1 or TRBD2 (5 bases each). Germline V gene lookup returns CDR1 MDHEN and CDR2 SYDVKM. The CDR3 consists of 13 residues. Trimming pared 9 bases from V and 0 bases from J, leaving 10 bases between. The entire variable domain, with the rest obtained from reference TRBV28 and TRBJ2-3, is as follows: DVKVTQSSRYLVKRTGEKVFLECVQDMDHENMFWYRQDPGLGLRLIYFSYDVKMKEKGDIPEGYSVSREKKERFSLILESASTNQTSMYLCASGAGSTDTQYFGPGTRLTVL.

The table lists this clonotype with many counts. This beta chain came through as a stray read in a library set up for alpha chains, and its size says little. This rearrangement joins TRBV20-1 to TRBJ1-2, with D perhaps matching TRBD1 (6 bases). Trimming removed 1 base from V and 4 bases from J, with 19 bases in between. This CDR3 is 16 amino acids long. CDR1 DFQATT and CDR2 SNEGSKA come from the germline V gene (reference sequence). DNA of the CDR3: TGCAGTGCTAGAGGGCGGACAGCCGCTATTAGCTATGGCTACACCTTC. This gives the protein CSARGRTAAISYGYTF.

At least ten counts were recorded for this clonotype. A library prepared for alpha chains yielded this beta chain as an off-target read; its size is of little meaning. V gene TRBV20-1 combines with J gene TRBJ1-2; a weak D match, TRBD1 (5 bases). Per the germline V gene, CDR1 is DFQATT and CDR2 is SNEGSKA (reference sequence). This CDR3 has 12 residues. V gave up 2 bases and J gave up 7 bases, with 11 bases separating them. This CDR3 is CSARSGDPGYTF. The CDR3 nucleotides read TGCAGTGCTAGATCGGGGGATCCTGGCTACACCTTC.

This clonotype is termed medium-sized (0.01 to 0.1%). Since the library was made to target alpha chains, this beta chain is a stray read and its abundance is not meaningful. The chain joins TRBV12-3 or TRBV12-4 to TRBJ1-6; 10 bases align to TRBD1. The CDR3 is 15 residues long. V gave up 5 bases and J gave up 8 bases; unmatched junction bases: 6. The CDR3 here is CASSKPGQGHSPLHF. As DNA, the CDR3 is TGTGCCAGCAGTAAGCCGGGACAGGGGCATTCACCCCTCCACTTT.

Sample share makes this clonotype medium-sized. Since the library was made to target alpha chains, this beta chain is a stray read and its abundance is not meaningful. This CDR3 reads CASRGGSGGQPQHF. Written as DNA, the CDR3 is TGTGCCAGCAGGGGGGGATCCGGTGGTCAGCCCCAGCATTTT. The V call is TRBV2, the J call TRBJ1-5; D may be TRBD1 (5 bases). CDR3 length equals 14 residues. The V end was cut by 6 bases, the J end by 6 bases, with 15 bases between. Looked up from germline, CDR1 is SNHLY and CDR2 is FYNNEI. The full variable domain, completed using reference TRBV2 and TRBJ1-5, is EPEVTQTPSHQVTQMGQEVILRCVPISNHLYFYWYRQILGQKVEFLVSFYNNEISEKSEIFDDQFSVERPDGSNFTLKIRSTKLEDSAMYFCASRGGSGGQPQHFGDGTRLSIL.

This clonotype was seen a handful of times. Little can be read into the size of this beta chain, an off-target read in a library designed for alpha chains. This chain links TRBV20-1 with TRBJ2-1, with D perhaps matching TRBD1 or TRBD2 (5 bases each). V was clipped by 2 bases and J by 8 bases, with 19 bases between them. The CDR3 covers 15 residues. From germline, CDR1 is DFQATT and CDR2 SNEGSKA (reference sequence). Here the CDR3 DNA reads TGCAGTGCTAGACCTGGGGGTGGCCAATTCCATGAGCAGTTCTTC. It specifies CSARPGGGQFHEQFF.

This clonotype was found many times. This beta chain is off target for a library built for alpha chains, so its abundance means little. In DNA form, the CDR3 reads TGTGCCAGCAGCTTACTTTACGGGGACAGGGGTTTCTTT. This gives the protein CASSLLYGDRGFF. The J gene is TRBJ1-1, the V gene TRBV7-9; the match to TRBD1 covers 10 bases. Germline trimming cut 2 bases from V and 13 bases from J; bases unmatched to any gene: 7. The CDR3 sequence is 13 residues long. Germline assignment: CDR1 SEHNR and CDR2 FQNEAQ (reference sequence).

This clonotype was counted ten times or more. A library made for alpha chains picked up this beta chain off target, so its size means little. This sequence joins TRBV5-4 and TRBJ2-6, with 7 positions matching TRBD1. V gave up 4 bases and J gave up 2 bases; unmatched junction bases: 18. The CDR3 spans 20 residues. Per the germline V gene, CDR1 is SGHNT and CDR2 is YYREEE (reference sequence). The DNA of the CDR3 is TGTGCCAGCAGCCCATCATACAGGGGAACGGCGTTTGCTGGGGCCAACGTCCTGACTTTC. It codes for CASSPSYRGTAFAGANVLTF.

This clonotype was seen ten or more times. This beta chain is a stray read from a library made for alpha chains; its abundance is not meaningful. V usage is TRBV3-1 and J usage is TRBJ1-6, with 7 nucleotides matching TRBD1. The CDR3 consists of 16 residues. The trim removed 4 bases at V and 7 bases at J, leaving 10 bases unmatched. Germline CDR1 LGHDT, CDR2 YNNKEL (reference sequence). The CDR3 here is CASSPLFRDRNSPLHF. The CDR3 region has the DNA TGTGCCAGCAGCCCCTTGTTCCGGGACAGAAATTCACCCCTCCACTTT.

As for this clonotype: A library prepared for alpha chains yielded this beta chain as an off-target read; its size is of little meaning. CDR3 in DNA: TGTGCCAGCAGCCGAGCGGGAGGGCGGTCCGGGGAGCTGTTTTTT. It encodes CASSRAGGRSGELFF. The chain joins TRBV12-3 or TRBV12-4 to TRBJ2-2; TRBD2 aligns across 10 bases. With 6 bases clipped from V and 6 bases from J, the junction kept 7 bases outside the gene matches. The CDR3 totals 15 residues.

This clonotype occurred many times. With the library built for alpha chains, this beta chain is off target and its frequency is not meaningful. The V gene is TRBV7-2, the J gene TRBJ2-3, with 12 positions matching TRBD2. CDR3 length: 15 residues. Germline loops: CDR1 SGHTA, CDR2 FQGNSA. J lost 6 bases, V lost 2 bases, and 3 bases had no gene match. The CDR3 loop reads CASSLPLAGGDTQYF. DNA for the CDR3: TGTGCCAGCAGCTTACCCCTAGCGGGAGGGGATACGCAGTATTTT.

In regard to this clonotype: Found in a library prepared for alpha chains, this beta chain is an off-target read, and its abundance has little meaning. This chain links TRBV2 with TRBJ2-7, with D hard to call. This CDR3 comprises 12 residues. The germline CDR1 and CDR2 sequences are SNHLY and FYNNEI. Trimming cost V 6 bases and J 4 bases, with 10 bases left between them. The chain's CDR3 is CASSAQAYEQYF. The CDR3 nucleotides are TGTGCCAGCAGCGCGCAGGCGTACGAGCAGTACTTC.

Regarding this clonotype: This beta chain came through as a stray read in a library set up for alpha chains, and its size says little. The chain recombines TRBV30 with TRBJ2-1; possibly TRBD2 for D (6 bases). Per germline, CDR1 GTSNPN and CDR2 SVGIG (reference sequence). V shed 0 bases and J shed 6 bases, with 18 bases lying between them. The CDR3 has 16 amino acids. For the CDR3, the DNA is TGTGCCTGGAGTGTAGAGGTCTCGCGGGACCCCAATGAGCAGTTCTTC. The encoded protein is CAWSVEVSRDPNEQFF.

This clonotype has at least ten counts. This beta chain slipped into a library made for alpha chains as a stray read, so its size is not meaningful. The V and J genes are TRBV18 and TRBJ1-1; 9 nucleotides line up with TRBD1. V shed 3 bases and J 3 bases; nucleotides not matched to a gene: 8. Germline CDR1 is KGHSH and CDR2 is LQKENI. This CDR3 has 16 residues. As DNA, the CDR3 is TGTGCCAGCTCACCCTCCGGGACAGGGATAGACACTGAAGCTTTCTTT. It is translated as CASSPSGTGIDTEAFF.

This clonotype was found many times. Because the library targeted alpha chains, this beta chain is an off-target read whose size means little. The CDR3 here is CASSYLPADTQYF. DNA for the CDR3: TGTGCCAGCAGTTACCTTCCTGCAGATACGCAGTATTTT. This chain uses TRBV6-5 with TRBJ2-3; D is unresolved. The CDR3 runs to 13 residues. The germline CDR1 and CDR2 sequences are MNHEY and SVGAGI. Between the trimmed V and J ends, which lost 2 bases and 4 bases, there was a span of 7 bases.

In its sample, this clonotype was seen many times. This beta chain was picked up by a library intended for alpha chains and is off target, so its count carries little meaning. This chain joins TRBV6-6 and TRBJ1-2; 9 nucleotides agree with TRBD1. With 2 bases clipped from V and 8 bases from J, the junction kept 12 bases outside the gene matches. This CDR3 contains 16 residues. Looked up from germline, CDR1 is MNHNY and CDR2 is SVGAGI (reference sequence). The chain's CDR3 is CASSYNRGTGKDGYTF. The CDR3 nucleotides read TGTGCCAGCAGTTACAATAGGGGGACAGGGAAGGACGGCTACACCTTC.

Notes on this clonotype: For a library built for alpha chains, this beta chain is a stray read; little rests on its size. The chain combines TRBV3-1 with TRBJ2-1; no firm D call. CDR3 length: 12 residues. V was pared by 0 bases and J by 7 bases, with 4 bases between. The germline V gene encodes CDR1 LGHDT and CDR2 YNNKEL (reference sequence). The CDR3, as DNA: TGTGCCAGCAGCCAAGATTTGAATGAGCAGTTCTTC. Encoded protein: CASSQDLNEQFF.

This clonotype was seen ten or more times. This beta chain is an unintended read in a library built for alpha chains; its size means little. CDR3 DNA sequence: TGTGCCAGCAGAATACAGGGGGTCGGCTCACCCCTCCACTTT. It specifies CASRIQGVGSPLHF. This rearrangement joins TRBV6-5 to TRBJ1-6, with 8 bases aligning to TRBD1. Trimming cost V 6 bases and J 10 bases; bases outside gene matches: 8. This CDR3 is 14 amino acids long. CDR1 is MNHEY, CDR2 SVGAGI, per germline.

With respect to this clonotype: This beta chain slipped into a library made for alpha chains as a stray read, so its size is not meaningful. The rearrangement uses TRBV20-1 and TRBJ1-1; no clear D gene. The germline V gene encodes CDR1 DFQATT and CDR2 SNEGSKA (reference sequence). Trimming took off 4 bases at V and 6 bases at J, with 18 bases between the two ends. The CDR3 totals 14 residues. The CDR3 sequence: CSAIRRSSASEAFF. Written as DNA, the CDR3 is TGCAGTGCTATACGGAGGAGCAGCGCCTCTGAAGCTTTCTTT.